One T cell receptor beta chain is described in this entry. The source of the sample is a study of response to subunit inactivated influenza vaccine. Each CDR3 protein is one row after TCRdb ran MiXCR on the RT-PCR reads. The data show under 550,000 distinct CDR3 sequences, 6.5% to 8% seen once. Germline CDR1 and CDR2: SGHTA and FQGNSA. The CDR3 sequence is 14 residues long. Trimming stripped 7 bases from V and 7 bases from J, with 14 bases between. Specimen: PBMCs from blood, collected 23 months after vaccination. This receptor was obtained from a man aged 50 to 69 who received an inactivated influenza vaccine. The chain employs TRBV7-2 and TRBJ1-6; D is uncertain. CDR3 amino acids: CASTTGVLNSPLHF. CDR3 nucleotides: TGTGCCAGCACCACTGGCGTCCTCAATTCACCCCTCCACTTT.